These T cell receptor beta chains were read from a single sample in a study of Graves' ophthalmopathy and Graves' hyperthyroidism. Each CDR3 protein is one row after TCRdb ran MiXCR on the multiplex PCR reads. The data contain about 370,000 distinct CDR3 sequences, about a sixth of them singletons. Sequenced input: peripheral blood. All receptors come from an adult woman with stable Graves' hyperthyroidism. CDR3s include the opening cysteine and the closing phenylalanine or tryptophan. The order of the fields is J gene, clone size, V gene, CDR3 length, D gene, CDR3 protein, CDR3 DNA. The D gene is left open where the match is weak. Size values are once, few and many counts, or a class for expanded clones, and some rows have none.

J gene: TRBJ2-6
clone size: many
V gene: TRBV30
CDR3 length: 15
D gene: TRBD1
CDR3 protein: CAWNRGSSGANVLTF
CDR3 DNA: TGTGCCTGGAACAGGGGGTCCTCTGGGGCCAACGTCCTGACTTTC

J gene: TRBJ2-5
clone size: few
V gene: TRBV10-1
CDR3 length: 13
D gene: TRBD2
CDR3 protein: CASSSGVQETQYF
CDR3 DNA: TGCGCCAGCAGTAGCGGGGTTCAAGAGACCCAGTACTTC

J gene: TRBJ1-1
clone size: .
V gene: TRBV7-2
CDR3 length: 15
D gene: .
CDR3 protein: CASSLTQLENTEAFF
CDR3 DNA: TGTGCCAGCAGCTTAACGCAGCTAGAGAACACTGAAGCTTTCTTT

J gene: TRBJ2-7
clone size: .
V gene: TRBV6-2/TRBV6-3
CDR3 length: 18
D gene: TRBD1
CDR3 protein: CASSHPRTGFFRGYEQYF
CDR3 DNA: TGTGCCAGCAGTCACCCGAGGACAGGGTTCTTTCGAGGTTACGAGCAGTACTTC

J gene: TRBJ2-5
clone size: many
V gene: TRBV7-2
CDR3 length: 14
D gene: .
CDR3 protein: CASSLALTQETQYF
CDR3 DNA: TGTGCCAGCAGCTTAGCTCTTACTCAAGAGACCCAGTACTTC

J gene: TRBJ2-7
clone size: many
V gene: TRBV12-5
CDR3 length: 15
D gene: .
CDR3 protein: CASGSRGPQSYEQYF
CDR3 DNA: TGTGCTAGTGGTTCCCGGGGACCGCAATCCTACGAGCAGTACTTC

J gene: TRBJ1-1
clone size: many
V gene: TRBV10-2
CDR3 length: 15
D gene: TRBD1
CDR3 protein: CASTGTGSGYTEAFF
CDR3 DNA: TGCGCCAGCACGGGGACAGGGTCTGGGTACACTGAAGCTTTCTTT

J gene: TRBJ2-7
clone size: many
V gene: TRBV6-6
CDR3 length: 14
D gene: TRBD2
CDR3 protein: CASSSGLAGNEQYF
CDR3 DNA: TGTGCCAGCAGTTCGGGACTAGCGGGAAACGAGCAGTACTTC

J gene: TRBJ1-1
clone size: many
V gene: TRBV28
CDR3 length: 16
D gene: TRBD1
CDR3 protein: CASSFRDRTWDTEAFF
CDR3 DNA: TGTGCCAGCAGTTTTCGGGACAGGACTTGGGACACTGAAGCTTTCTTT

J gene: TRBJ2-2
clone size: .
V gene: TRBV4-1
CDR3 length: 17
D gene: .
CDR3 protein: CASSHSSLGQRAGELFF
CDR3 DNA: TGCGCCAGCAGCCATTCGTCGCTGGGACAACGCGCCGGGGAGCTGTTTTTT

J gene: TRBJ1-1
clone size: many
V gene: TRBV7-2
CDR3 length: 15
D gene: .
CDR3 protein: CASSPRSFMNTEAFF
CDR3 DNA: TGTGCCAGCAGCCCCCGGTCCTTTATGAACACTGAAGCTTTCTTT

J gene: TRBJ2-5
clone size: many
V gene: TRBV7-9
CDR3 length: 14
D gene: .
CDR3 protein: CASSLGGGVETQYF
CDR3 DNA: TGTGCCAGCAGCTTAGGGGGGGGCGTCGAGACCCAGTACTTC

J gene: TRBJ2-7
clone size: many
V gene: TRBV19
CDR3 length: 14
D gene: TRBD1
CDR3 protein: CASSVGQGTYEQYF
CDR3 DNA: TGTGCCAGTAGTGTGGGACAGGGGACCTACGAGCAGTACTTC

J gene: TRBJ1-5
clone size: many
V gene: TRBV28
CDR3 length: 15
D gene: .
CDR3 protein: CASSGGTNSNQPQHF
CDR3 DNA: TGTGCCAGCAGTGGAGGGACGAATAGCAATCAGCCCCAGCATTTT

J gene: TRBJ2-2
clone size: many
V gene: TRBV27
CDR3 length: 15
D gene: .
CDR3 protein: CASSLQGRNTGELFF
CDR3 DNA: TGTGCCAGCAGCTTACAAGGGCGGAACACCGGGGAGCTGTTTTTT

J gene: TRBJ2-4
clone size: many
V gene: TRBV28
CDR3 length: 16
D gene: TRBD2
CDR3 protein: CASSPGLAGMGNIQYF
CDR3 DNA: TGTGCCAGCAGTCCCGGACTAGCGGGAATGGGGAACATTCAGTACTTC

J gene: TRBJ2-7
clone size: .
V gene: TRBV11-2
CDR3 length: 14
D gene: .
CDR3 protein: CASSLNGAFNEQYF
CDR3 DNA: TGTGCCAGCAGCTTAAACGGAGCGTTCAACGAGCAGTACTTC

J gene: TRBJ1-1
clone size: .
V gene: TRBV7-8
CDR3 length: 15
D gene: .
CDR3 protein: CASSPHRVRGTEAFF
CDR3 DNA: TGTGCCAGCAGCCCTCACAGGGTTAGGGGCACTGAAGCTTTCTTT

J gene: TRBJ1-1
clone size: many
V gene: TRBV28
CDR3 length: 13
D gene: .
CDR3 protein: CATEQWQNTEAFF
CDR3 DNA: TGTGCCACCGAACAGTGGCAGAACACTGAAGCTTTCTTT

J gene: TRBJ2-5
clone size: many
V gene: TRBV12-3/TRBV12-4
CDR3 length: 14
D gene: .
CDR3 protein: CASSPGTAGETQYF
CDR3 DNA: TGTGCCAGCAGTCCCGGGACAGCGGGGGAGACCCAGTACTTC

J gene: TRBJ2-7
clone size: many
V gene: TRBV28
CDR3 length: 14
D gene: TRBD1
CDR3 protein: CASRPGQVTYEQYF
CDR3 DNA: TGTGCCAGCAGGCCGGGACAGGTGACCTACGAGCAGTACTTC

J gene: TRBJ2-7
clone size: many
V gene: TRBV12-3/TRBV12-4
CDR3 length: 12
D gene: .
CDR3 protein: CASSPGAREQYF
CDR3 DNA: TGTGCCAGCAGCCCGGGTGCCCGCGAGCAGTACTTC

J gene: TRBJ2-7
clone size: many
V gene: TRBV27
CDR3 length: 13
D gene: .
CDR3 protein: CASSLFGGYEQYF
CDR3 DNA: TGTGCCAGCAGTTTATTCGGGGGCTACGAGCAGTACTTC

J gene: TRBJ1-1
clone size: .
V gene: TRBV15
CDR3 length: 14
D gene: .
CDR3 protein: CATSTGQSNTEAFF
CDR3 DNA: TGTGCCACCAGCACGGGACAATCGAACACTGAAGCTTTCTTT

J gene: TRBJ2-6
clone size: few
V gene: TRBV19
CDR3 length: 17
D gene: TRBD1
CDR3 protein: CASRRQGYSSGANVLTF
CDR3 DNA: TGTGCCAGTCGGCGACAGGGGTATTCCTCTGGGGCCAACGTCCTGACTTTC

J gene: TRBJ1-1
clone size: many
V gene: TRBV6-5
CDR3 length: 11
D gene: .
CDR3 protein: CASRRATEAFF
CDR3 DNA: TGTGCCAGCAGAAGGGCCACTGAAGCTTTCTTT

J gene: TRBJ1-2
clone size: many
V gene: TRBV19
CDR3 length: 12
D gene: .
CDR3 protein: CASSISGLGYTF
CDR3 DNA: TGTGCCAGTAGTATATCTGGGCTCGGCTACACCTTC

J gene: TRBJ2-7
clone size: many
V gene: TRBV25-1
CDR3 length: 15
D gene: .
CDR3 protein: CASSEGGPPLYEQYF
CDR3 DNA: TGTGCCAGCAGTGAAGGAGGGCCACCACTCTACGAGCAGTACTTC

J gene: TRBJ2-7
clone size: many
V gene: TRBV27
CDR3 length: 17
D gene: .
CDR3 protein: CASSPLGSGTHFYEQYF
CDR3 DNA: TGTGCCAGCAGTCCCCTTGGGAGCGGGACACACTTCTACGAGCAGTACTTC

J gene: TRBJ2-5
clone size: many
V gene: TRBV12-3/TRBV12-4
CDR3 length: 13
D gene: .
CDR3 protein: CASNYLVEETQYF
CDR3 DNA: TGTGCCAGCAACTACCTCGTGGAAGAGACCCAGTACTTC

J gene: TRBJ2-7
clone size: many
V gene: TRBV27
CDR3 length: 17
D gene: .
CDR3 protein: CASSLLGRRQGGYEQYF
CDR3 DNA: TGTGCCAGCAGTTTATTGGGCAGGAGACAAGGTGGCTACGAGCAGTACTTC

J gene: TRBJ1-5
clone size: many
V gene: TRBV12-3/TRBV12-4
CDR3 length: 14
D gene: .
CDR3 protein: CASSLWPSNQPQHF
CDR3 DNA: TGTGCCAGCAGTTTGTGGCCCAGCAATCAGCCCCAGCATTTT

J gene: TRBJ1-2
clone size: many
V gene: TRBV11-1
CDR3 length: 16
D gene: TRBD1
CDR3 protein: CASSLRPDRVTYGYTF
CDR3 DNA: TGTGCCAGCAGCTTACGCCCGGACAGGGTAACCTATGGCTACACCTTC

J gene: TRBJ2-7
clone size: .
V gene: TRBV7-2
CDR3 length: 15
D gene: .
CDR3 protein: CVSSFGQMSSYEQYF
CDR3 DNA: TGTGTCAGCAGCTTTGGACAGATGAGCTCCTACGAGCAGTACTTC